This T cell receptor beta chain emerged from a study of tumor and adjacent non-tumor tissue in lung cancer. Three rounds of nested PCR, following a modified ARM-PCR protocol, produced the TCRbeta library. One entry per CDR3 protein, called by TCRdb with MiXCR from the multiplex PCR reads. The repertoire includes approximately 75,000 distinct CDR3 sequences, 60% to 85% of them detected once, and approximately 12% sits in the top ten. The template was RNA from unsorted bulk tissue. Donors were chemotherapy-naive, newly diagnosed lung cancer surgical patients in China, August–late 2014. The CDR3 runs 15 residues. Germline lookup yields CDR1 MGHRA and CDR2 YSYEKL. The V and J ends lost 1 base and 8 bases respectively, with 14 bases between them.

The specimen sequenced was lung tumor tissue. This clonotype originated in a woman aged 50 to 65 with non-small cell lung cancer. The chain joins TRBV4-1 to TRBJ2-2, with D tentatively TRBD2 (5 bases). The CDR3 loop reads CASSQASRRTGELFF. In nucleotides, the CDR3 is TGCGCCAGCAGCCAAGCCAGCAGGAGGACTGGGGAGCTGTTTTTT.